This entry lists 23 T cell receptor beta chains sequenced from one sample in a study of blood T cell repertoires in COVID-19. TCRdb's copy holds only in-frame clones and misses some; the assay was immunoSEQ multiplex PCR. The sample holds 270,000 or so clones, 86% seen once. The material sequenced was peripheral blood. The source is a man aged 40-49 years with active or convalescent COVID-19.

This chain connects TRBV12-5 to TRBJ2-1; 7 nucleotides line up with TRBD2. The CDR3 totals 16 residues. V lost 0 bases and J lost 5; bases outside the gene matches: 7. Germline V gives CDR1 LGHNT, CDR2 FRNRAP. The CDR3 protein is CASGLVMLADHNEQFF. CDR3 nucleotides: TGTGCTAGTGGTTTGGTAATGCTAGCGGACCACAATGAGCAGTTCTTC.

This clone has only one observation. CDR3 sequence: CASSQNQAGRVTQYF. The CDR3 coding sequence is TGTGCCAGCAGCCAAAACCAAGCAGGGAGGGTGACCCAGTACTTC. V usage is TRBV11-2 and J usage is TRBJ2-5; 7 positions agree with TRBD2. V shed 5 bases, J shed 7 bases, and the junction held 13 bases outside the gene matches. The germline CDR1 and CDR2 sequences are SGHAT and FQNNGV. The CDR3 runs to 15 residues.

The V call is TRBV3-1 (or the pseudogene TRBV3-2), the J call TRBJ2-7; weak D call: TRBD1 (6 bases). CDR3 length: 14 residues. CDR1 and CDR2 from the germline V gene are LGHDT and YNNKEL (reference sequence). Trimming removed 1 base at V and 6 bases at J, with 13 bases between. The CDR3 DNA reads as TGTGCCAGCAGCCAAGCGACAGGTATCCGCGAGCAGTACTTC. It is translated as CASSQATGIREQYF.

This chain links TRBV6-8 with TRBJ1-5; 9 bases align to TRBD1. In germline, CDR1 is MNHGY, CDR2 SAAAGT. V lost 6 bases and J lost 7; bases outside the gene matches: 13. The CDR3 length is 16 residues. CDR3 region: CASSHRGRGSGQPQHF. Written as DNA, the CDR3 is TGTGCCAGCAGCCACAGGGGGCGAGGTTCTGGCCAGCCCCAGCATTTT.

This clone has more than one count but fewer than ten. This chain connects TRBV29-1 to TRBJ1-1, with D hard to call. This CDR3 has 10 amino acids. Germline V gene data show CDR1 as SQVTM and CDR2 as ANQGSEA. V lost 4 bases to trimming and J lost 5 bases, with 5 bases between them. The CDR3 spells CSVGGTEAFF. In DNA form, the CDR3 reads TGCAGCGTTGGCGGGACTGAAGCTTTCTTT. Drawing the rest from reference TRBV29-1 and TRBJ1-1, the complete variable domain is SAVISQKPSRDICQRGTSLTIQCQVDSQVTMMFWYRQQPGQSLTLIATANQGSEATYESGFVIDKFPISRPNLTFSTLTVSNMSPEDSSIYLCSVGGTEAFFGQGTRLTVV.

The V call is TRBV7-3, the J call TRBJ2-7; TRBD1 agrees at 8 bases. The CDR3 contains 13 residues. V was pared by 2 bases and J by 6 bases, with 3 bases of the junction left unmatched. Germline V gives CDR1 SGHTA, CDR2 FQGTGA. The CDR3 spells CASSLGQGREQYF. DNA of the CDR3: TGTGCCAGCAGCTTAGGACAGGGCCGCGAGCAGTACTTC.

This rearrangement joins TRBV7-9 to TRBJ1-1; 10 bases are a match to TRBD1. CDR3 size: 14 residues. V trimming: 6 bases; J trimming: 4 bases; junction bases outside the gene matches: 5. In germline, CDR1 is SEHNR, CDR2 FQNEAQ (reference sequence). The CDR3 here is CASRMGQGPTEAFF. In DNA, the CDR3 is TGTGCCAGCAGGATGGGACAGGGGCCCACTGAAGCTTTCTTT.

This chain joins TRBV6-5 and TRBJ2-5, with a possible D match to TRBD1 (6 bases). The CDR3 has 13 amino acids. Germline V lookup: CDR1 MNHEY, CDR2 SVGAGI. Trimming took 8 bases from V and 5 from J, leaving 15 bases between them. CDR3 in amino acids: CASGTGRYETQYF. For the CDR3, the DNA is TGTGCCAGCGGAACAGGGCGGTACGAGACCCAGTACTTC.

The chain links TRBV7-6 to TRBJ2-3; weak D call: TRBD2 (6 bases). Per germline, CDR1 SGHVS and CDR2 FNYEAQ. The CDR3 consists of 14 residues. Trimming left V 5 bases short and J 3 bases short, with 12 bases between. Written as DNA, the CDR3 is TGTGCCAGCAGCCCCTCGGCGGGGACAGATACGCAGTATTTT. Translated, it gives CASSPSAGTDTQYF.

This clone was recorded only once. The J gene is TRBJ2-7, the V gene TRBV27; D gene uncertain. Germline V gene data show CDR1 as MNHEY and CDR2 as SMNVEV (reference sequence). V was pared by 4 bases and J by 4 bases, with 11 bases between. The CDR3 extends over 13 amino acids. Here the CDR3 reads CASSSSARYEQYF. The CDR3 DNA sequence: TGTGCCAGCAGTTCCTCCGCCAGGTACGAGCAGTACTTC.

The chain carries TRBV12-3 or TRBV12-4 and TRBJ1-4, with a possible D match to TRBD1 (6 bases). V lost 5 bases, J lost 6 bases, and 7 bases lay in between. The CDR3 length is 12 residues. CDR3 sequence reads: CASSPGDEKLFF. The CDR3 nucleotides are TGTGCCAGCAGTCCAGGGGATGAAAAACTGTTTTTT.

The chain employs TRBV5-1 and TRBJ2-7; 9 nucleotides agree with TRBD1. The germline gives CDR1 SGHRS, CDR2 YFSETQ. This CDR3 contains 13 residues. V shed 4 bases, J shed 5 bases, and the junction held 4 bases outside the gene matches. The CDR3 is CASSRDRVDEQYF. CDR3 DNA: TGCGCCAGCAGCCGGGACAGGGTAGACGAGCAGTACTTC.

CDR3 sequence (DNA): TGTGCCAGCAGCCCCCAGGCCCTGGCAGATACGCAGTATTTT. Protein: CASSPQALADTQYF. The chain joins TRBV7-3 to TRBJ2-3; D ambiguous. Trimming pared 5 bases from V and 4 bases from J, leaving 13 bases between. Looked up from germline, CDR1 is SGHTA and CDR2 is FQGTGA. The CDR3 runs to 14 residues. Full variable domain (rest looked up from reference TRBV7-3 and TRBJ2-3): GAGVSQTPSNKVTEKGKYVELRCDPISGHTALYWYRQSLGQGPEFLIYFQGTGAADDSGLPNDRFFAVRPEGSVSTLKIQRTERGDSAVYLCASSPQALADTQYFGPGTRLTVL.

This chain's CDR3 is CASKGLLEPQHF. CDR3 sequence (DNA): TGTGCCAGTAAGGGGTTGTTGGAGCCCCAGCATTTT. The gene calls are TRBV19 and TRBJ1-5, with a weak D call TRBD1 (5 bases). Per germline, CDR1 LNHDA and CDR2 SQIVND (reference sequence). The CDR3 contains 12 residues. The germline V and J ends were trimmed by 7 bases and 8 bases, with 12 bases remaining between them.

The V and J genes are TRBV4-1 and TRBJ1-2; the match to TRBD1 covers 9 bases. Germline V gives CDR1 MGHRA, CDR2 YSYEKL. This CDR3 region has 16 residues. V dropped 0 bases and J dropped 7; count of bases not matched to a gene: 9. CDR3 sequence reads: CASSQEGKQGARGYTF. CDR3 sequence (DNA): TGCGCCAGCAGCCAAGAGGGTAAACAGGGGGCGCGTGGCTACACCTTC.

The chain combines TRBV2 with TRBJ1-2, with TRBD1 identical over 8 bases. The length of the CDR3 is 14 residues. Germline V gene lookup returns CDR1 SNHLY and CDR2 FYNNEI. The J segment lost 7 bases and the V segment lost 6 bases, leaving 10 bases of the junction unmatched. This CDR3 reads CASRETGVAFGYTF. The CDR3 region has the DNA TGTGCCAGCAGGGAGACAGGGGTTGCATTTGGCTACACCTTC.

The CDR3: CASSFSGPYSNQPQHF. The CDR3 DNA is TGTGCCAGCAGTTTTTCAGGGCCCTATAGCAATCAGCCCCAGCATTTT. This chain joins TRBV28 and TRBJ1-5; tentative D call: TRBD1 (5 bases). Germline lookup yields CDR1 MDHEN and CDR2 SYDVKM. The CDR3 extends over 16 amino acids. The V and J ends lost 3 bases and 0 bases respectively, with 12 bases between them.

The V call is TRBV6-5, the J call TRBJ1-5; 8 bases are a match to TRBD1. The germline gives CDR1 MNHEY, CDR2 SVGAGI. After removal of 7 bases from V and 9 bases from J, the junction contained 11 bases not matched to a gene. The CDR3 is 14 amino acids. The CDR3 sequence is CASKTGATLGPQHF. The DNA for the CDR3 is TGTGCCAGCAAGACAGGGGCCACCCTAGGGCCCCAGCATTTT.

The V call is TRBV5-4, the J call TRBJ2-3; TRBD1 might be the D (6 bases). Trimming pared 4 bases from V and 2 bases from J, leaving 11 bases between. Germline V gene data show CDR1 as SGHNT and CDR2 as YYREEE (reference sequence). The CDR3 length is 14 residues. CDR3 in amino acids: CASSLVGATDTQYF. The CDR3 region has the DNA TGTGCCAGCAGCCTAGTGGGGGCCACAGATACGCAGTATTTT. The full variable domain, in which reference TRBV5-4 and TRBJ2-3 provide the parts outside the CDR3, is ETGVTQSPTHLIKTRGQQVTLRCSSQSGHNTVSWYQQALGQGPQFIFQYYREEENGRGNFPPRFSGLQFPNYSSELNVNALELDDSALYLCASSLVGATDTQYFGPGTRLTVL.

The rearrangement joins TRBV2 to TRBJ2-5; 10 nucleotides line up with TRBD1. Germline V gene sequence: CDR1 SNHLY, CDR2 FYNNEI. This CDR3 has 14 amino acids. J lost 1 base, V lost 7 bases, and 3 bases had no gene match. CDR3 residues: CASMTGGLQETQYF. DNA for the CDR3: TGTGCCAGCATGACAGGGGGCCTCCAAGAGACCCAGTACTTC. Full variable domain (missing parts from reference TRBV2 and TRBJ2-5): EPEVTQTPSHQVTQMGQEVILRCVPISNHLYFYWYRQILGQKVEFLVSFYNNEISEKSEIFDDQFSVERPDGSNFTLKIRSTKLEDSAMYFCASMTGGLQETQYFGPGTRLLVL.

V gene TRBV29-1 combines with J gene TRBJ1-2, with 7 positions matching TRBD1. Germline lookup yields CDR1 SQVTM and CDR2 ANQGSEA. V lost 4 bases to trimming and J lost 0 bases; unmatched junction nucleotides: 8. This CDR3 spans 15 amino acids. The CDR3 DNA is TGCAGCGTTGGCCGGACAGGCGCGACTAACTATGGCTACACCTTC. Its translation is CSVGRTGATNYGYTF.

V usage is TRBV28 and J usage is TRBJ1-4; the D gene is possibly TRBD1 (5 bases). Germline lookup yields CDR1 MDHEN and CDR2 SYDVKM. The CDR3 is 14 amino acids. V was cut by 3 bases and J by 3 bases, with 8 bases left in between. The CDR3 is CASSLGQPNEKLFF. The CDR3 DNA is TGTGCCAGCAGTTTGGGGCAGCCTAATGAAAAACTGTTTTTT.

This chain joins TRBV5-1 and TRBJ2-1; no firm D call. V was pared by 8 bases and J by 6 bases, with 21 bases between. This CDR3 has 15 residues. Germline assignment: CDR1 SGHRS and CDR2 YFSETQ. CDR3 loop: CARDKAREKTNEQFF. The CDR3 nucleotides are TGCGCCAGAGACAAGGCACGAGAAAAAACCAATGAGCAGTTCTTC. The complete variable domain, with remaining parts taken from reference TRBV5-1 and TRBJ2-1, reads KAGVTQTPRYLIKTRGQQVTLSCSPISGHRSVSWYQQTPGQGLQFLFEYFSETQRNKGNFPGRFSGRQFSNSRSEMNVSTLELGDSALYLCARDKAREKTNEQFFGPGTRLTVL.